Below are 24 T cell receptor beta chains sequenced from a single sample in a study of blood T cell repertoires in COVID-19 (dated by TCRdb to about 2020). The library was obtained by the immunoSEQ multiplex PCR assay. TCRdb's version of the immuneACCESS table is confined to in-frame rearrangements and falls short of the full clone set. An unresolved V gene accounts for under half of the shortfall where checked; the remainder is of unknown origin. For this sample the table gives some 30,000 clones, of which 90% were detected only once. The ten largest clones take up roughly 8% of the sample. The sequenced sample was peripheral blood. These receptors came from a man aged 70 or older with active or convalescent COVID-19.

CDR3 sequence: CASMQGWNEQFF. CDR3 coding DNA: TGTGCCAGCATGCAGGGGTGGAATGAGCAGTTCTTC. V and J are TRBV11-2 and TRBJ2-1; D may be TRBD1 (6 bases). Trimming took off 7 bases at V and 7 bases at J, with 11 bases between the two ends. The CDR3 is 12 amino acids. Germline V gives CDR1 SGHAT, CDR2 FQNNGV.

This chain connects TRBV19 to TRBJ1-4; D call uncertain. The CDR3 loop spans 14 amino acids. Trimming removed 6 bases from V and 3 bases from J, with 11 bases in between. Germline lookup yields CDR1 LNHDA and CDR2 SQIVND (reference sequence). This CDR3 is CASRETAPNEKLFF. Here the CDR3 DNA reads TGTGCCAGTAGGGAGACGGCGCCTAATGAAAAACTGTTTTTT.

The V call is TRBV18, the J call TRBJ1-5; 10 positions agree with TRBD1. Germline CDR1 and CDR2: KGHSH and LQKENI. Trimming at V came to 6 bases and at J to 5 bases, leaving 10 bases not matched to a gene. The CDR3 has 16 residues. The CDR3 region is CASSDRTGGFDQPQHF. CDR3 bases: TGTGCCAGCTCTGATCGGACAGGGGGATTTGATCAGCCCCAGCATTTT.

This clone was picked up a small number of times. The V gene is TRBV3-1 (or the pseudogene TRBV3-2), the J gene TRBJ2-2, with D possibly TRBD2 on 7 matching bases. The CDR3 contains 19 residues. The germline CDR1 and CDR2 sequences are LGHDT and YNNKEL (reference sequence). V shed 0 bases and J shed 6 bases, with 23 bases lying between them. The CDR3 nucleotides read TGTGCCAGCAGCCAAGATCGTGGGCAGGTAGGGGGAGGGCCCGGGGAGCTGTTTTTT. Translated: CASSQDRGQVGGGPGELFF.

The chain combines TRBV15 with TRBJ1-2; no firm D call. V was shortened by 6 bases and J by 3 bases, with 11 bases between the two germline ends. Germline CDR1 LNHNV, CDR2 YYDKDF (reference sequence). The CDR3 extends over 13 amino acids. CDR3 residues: CATSEGGYYGYTF. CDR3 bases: TGTGCCACCAGTGAGGGAGGCTACTATGGCTACACCTTC.

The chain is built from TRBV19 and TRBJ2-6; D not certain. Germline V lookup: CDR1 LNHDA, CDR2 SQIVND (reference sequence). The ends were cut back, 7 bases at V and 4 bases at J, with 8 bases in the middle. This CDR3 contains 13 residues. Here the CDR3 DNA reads TGTGCCAGTATGAGGCGCGGGGCCAACGTCCTGACTTTC. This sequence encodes CASMRRGANVLTF.

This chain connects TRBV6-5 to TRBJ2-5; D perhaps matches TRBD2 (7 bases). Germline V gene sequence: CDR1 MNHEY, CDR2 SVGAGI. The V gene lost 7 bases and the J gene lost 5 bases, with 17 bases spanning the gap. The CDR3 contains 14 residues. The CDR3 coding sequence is TGTGCCAGCACTCCCGGGGGGCCCGCGGAGACCCAGTACTTC. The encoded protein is CASTPGGPAETQYF.

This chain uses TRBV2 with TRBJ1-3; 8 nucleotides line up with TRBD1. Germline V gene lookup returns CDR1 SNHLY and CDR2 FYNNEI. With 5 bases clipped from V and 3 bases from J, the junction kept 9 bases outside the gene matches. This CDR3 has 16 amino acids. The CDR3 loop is CASSLRQGYLGNTIYF. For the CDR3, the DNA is TGTGCCAGCAGTCTCCGACAGGGGTACCTTGGAAACACCATATATTTT.

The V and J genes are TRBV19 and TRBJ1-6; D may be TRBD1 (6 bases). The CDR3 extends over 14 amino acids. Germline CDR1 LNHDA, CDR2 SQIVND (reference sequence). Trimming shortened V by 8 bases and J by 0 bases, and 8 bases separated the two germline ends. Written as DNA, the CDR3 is TGTGCCAGTGCGGACAGCTCCTATAATTCACCCCTCCACTTT. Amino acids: CASADSSYNSPLHF.

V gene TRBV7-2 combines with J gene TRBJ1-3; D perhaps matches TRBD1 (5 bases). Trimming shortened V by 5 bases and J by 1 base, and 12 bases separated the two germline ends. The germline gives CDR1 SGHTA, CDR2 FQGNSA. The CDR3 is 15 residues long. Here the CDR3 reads CASSPGTLSGNTIYF. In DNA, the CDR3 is TGTGCCAGCAGCCCCGGGACTCTATCTGGAAACACCATATATTTT.

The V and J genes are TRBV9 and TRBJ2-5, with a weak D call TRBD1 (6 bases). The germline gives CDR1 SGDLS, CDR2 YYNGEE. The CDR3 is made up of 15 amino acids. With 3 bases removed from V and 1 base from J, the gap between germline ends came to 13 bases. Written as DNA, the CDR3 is TGTGCCAGCAGCGACGGGACAACCTCCCAAGAGACCCAGTACTTC. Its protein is CASSDGTTSQETQYF.

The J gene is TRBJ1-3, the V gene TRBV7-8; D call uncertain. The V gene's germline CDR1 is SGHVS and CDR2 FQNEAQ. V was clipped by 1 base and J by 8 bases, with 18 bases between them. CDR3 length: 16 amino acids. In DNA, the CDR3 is TGTGCCAGCAGCTTAGTACAGAGACACGCCGGGGACACCATATATTTT. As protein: CASSLVQRHAGDTIYF.

The CDR3 reads CASSDRLATRTEAFF. In DNA, the CDR3 is TGTGCCAGCAGTGACCGTTTGGCTACGCGGACTGAAGCTTTCTTT. This rearrangement joins TRBV2 to TRBJ1-1; D call uncertain. The CDR3 has 15 amino acids. Per the germline V gene, CDR1 is SNHLY and CDR2 is FYNNEI. Between the trimmed V and J ends, which lost 3 bases and 5 bases, there was a span of 16 bases.

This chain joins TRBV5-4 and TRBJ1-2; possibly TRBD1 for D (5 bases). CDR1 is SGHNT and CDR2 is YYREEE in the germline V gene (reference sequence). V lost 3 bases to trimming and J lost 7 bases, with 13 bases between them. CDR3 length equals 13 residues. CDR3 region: CASSSPRGGGYTF. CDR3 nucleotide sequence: TGTGCCAGCAGCTCACCGCGGGGGGGTGGCTACACCTTC. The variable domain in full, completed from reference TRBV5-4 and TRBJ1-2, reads ETGVTQSPTHLIKTRGQQVTLRCSSQSGHNTVSWYQQALGQGPQFIFQYYREEENGRGNFPPRFSGLQFPNYSSELNVNALELDDSALYLCASSSPRGGGYTFGSGTRLTVV.

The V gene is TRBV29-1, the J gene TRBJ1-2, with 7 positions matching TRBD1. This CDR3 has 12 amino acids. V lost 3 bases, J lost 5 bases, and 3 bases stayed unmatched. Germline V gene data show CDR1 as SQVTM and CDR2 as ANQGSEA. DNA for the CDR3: TGCAGCGTTGAGGACAGGCAGTATGGCTACACCTTC. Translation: CSVEDRQYGYTF.

In DNA form, the CDR3 reads TGTGCCAGCAGGGAGGGCCGAACTAATGAAAAACTGTTTTTT. It yields the protein CASREGRTNEKLFF. This chain connects TRBV7-8 to TRBJ1-4; D not certain. Germline CDR1 SGHVS, CDR2 FQNEAQ. CDR3 length equals 14 residues. The V end lost 6 bases, the J end lost 1 base, and 9 bases lay between the germline ends.

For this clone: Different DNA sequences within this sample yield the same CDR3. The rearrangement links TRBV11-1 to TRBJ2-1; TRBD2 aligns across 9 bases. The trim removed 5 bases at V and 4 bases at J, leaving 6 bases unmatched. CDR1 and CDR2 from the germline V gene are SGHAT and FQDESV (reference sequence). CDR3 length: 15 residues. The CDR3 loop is CASSISGSWYNEQFF. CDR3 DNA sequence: TGTGCCAGCAGCATTAGCGGGAGTTGGTACAATGAGCAGTTCTTC.

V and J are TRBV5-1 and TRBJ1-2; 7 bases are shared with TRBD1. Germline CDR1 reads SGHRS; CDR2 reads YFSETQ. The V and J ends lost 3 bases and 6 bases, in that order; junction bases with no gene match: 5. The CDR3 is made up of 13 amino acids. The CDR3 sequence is CASSYGTDDGYTF. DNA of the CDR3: TGCGCCAGCAGCTACGGGACAGATGATGGCTACACCTTC.

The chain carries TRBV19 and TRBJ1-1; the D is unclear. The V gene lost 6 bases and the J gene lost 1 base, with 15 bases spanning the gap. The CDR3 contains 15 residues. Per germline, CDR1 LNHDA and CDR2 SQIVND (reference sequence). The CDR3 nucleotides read TGTGCCAGTAGCCTTCTCGCTATAGCGAACACTGAAGCTTTCTTT. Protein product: CASSLLAIANTEAFF.

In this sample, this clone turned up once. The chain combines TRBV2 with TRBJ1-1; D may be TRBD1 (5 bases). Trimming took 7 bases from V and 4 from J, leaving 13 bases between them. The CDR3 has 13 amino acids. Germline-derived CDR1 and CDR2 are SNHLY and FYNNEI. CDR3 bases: TGTGCCAGCATTACCAACGGGGGCACTGAAGCTTTCTTT. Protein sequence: CASITNGGTEAFF. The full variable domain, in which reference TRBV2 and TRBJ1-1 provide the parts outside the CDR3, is EPEVTQTPSHQVTQMGQEVILRCVPISNHLYFYWYRQILGQKVEFLVSFYNNEISEKSEIFDDQFSVERPDGSNFTLKIRSTKLEDSAMYFCASITNGGTEAFFGQGTRLTVV.

CDR3: CASRGTGLNQPQHF. CDR3 sequence (DNA): TGTGCCAGCAGGGGGACTGGCCTGAATCAGCCCCAGCATTTT. V is TRBV6-5 and J is TRBJ1-5, with D possibly matching TRBD1 (5 bases). CDR3 size: 14 residues. Germline V CDR1 and CDR2: MNHEY, SVGAGI. V was pared by 6 bases and J by 4 bases, with 13 bases between.

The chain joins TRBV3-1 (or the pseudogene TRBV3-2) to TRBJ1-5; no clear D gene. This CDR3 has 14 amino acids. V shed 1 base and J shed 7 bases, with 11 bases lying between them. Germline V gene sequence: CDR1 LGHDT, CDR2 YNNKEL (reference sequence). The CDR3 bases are TGTGCCAGCAGCCAAGTGCGATCGGGGCAGCCCCAGCATTTT. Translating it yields CASSQVRSGQPQHF.

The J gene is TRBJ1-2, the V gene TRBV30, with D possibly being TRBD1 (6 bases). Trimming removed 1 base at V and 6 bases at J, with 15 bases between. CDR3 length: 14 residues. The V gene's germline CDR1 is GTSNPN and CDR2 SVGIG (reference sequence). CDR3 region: CAWSDQTGKNGYTF. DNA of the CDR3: TGTGCCTGGAGTGACCAGACAGGAAAGAATGGCTACACCTTC.

The CDR3 reads CASSEGSVRETQYF. The CDR3 nucleotides read TGTGCCAGCAGTGAAGGTTCGGTTCGAGAGACCCAGTACTTC. V gene TRBV2 combines with J gene TRBJ2-5; no clear D. Trimming removed 1 base from V and 4 bases from J, with 10 bases in between. The CDR3 is 14 residues long. In germline, CDR1 is SNHLY, CDR2 FYNNEI.